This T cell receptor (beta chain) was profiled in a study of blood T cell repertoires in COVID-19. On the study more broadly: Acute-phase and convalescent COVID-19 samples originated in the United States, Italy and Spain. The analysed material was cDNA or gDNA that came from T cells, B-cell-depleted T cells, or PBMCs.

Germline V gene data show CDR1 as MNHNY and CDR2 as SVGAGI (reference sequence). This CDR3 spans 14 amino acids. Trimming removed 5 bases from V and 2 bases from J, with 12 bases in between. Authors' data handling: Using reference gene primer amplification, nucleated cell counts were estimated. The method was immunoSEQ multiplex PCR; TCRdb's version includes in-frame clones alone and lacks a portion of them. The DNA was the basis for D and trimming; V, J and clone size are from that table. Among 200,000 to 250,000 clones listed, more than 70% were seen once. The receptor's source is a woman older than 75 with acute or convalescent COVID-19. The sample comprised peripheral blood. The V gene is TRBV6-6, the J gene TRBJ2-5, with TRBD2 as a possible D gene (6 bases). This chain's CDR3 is CASSGTQRQETQYF. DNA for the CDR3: TGTGCCAGCAGTGGGACTCAACGGCAAGAGACCCAGTACTTC.